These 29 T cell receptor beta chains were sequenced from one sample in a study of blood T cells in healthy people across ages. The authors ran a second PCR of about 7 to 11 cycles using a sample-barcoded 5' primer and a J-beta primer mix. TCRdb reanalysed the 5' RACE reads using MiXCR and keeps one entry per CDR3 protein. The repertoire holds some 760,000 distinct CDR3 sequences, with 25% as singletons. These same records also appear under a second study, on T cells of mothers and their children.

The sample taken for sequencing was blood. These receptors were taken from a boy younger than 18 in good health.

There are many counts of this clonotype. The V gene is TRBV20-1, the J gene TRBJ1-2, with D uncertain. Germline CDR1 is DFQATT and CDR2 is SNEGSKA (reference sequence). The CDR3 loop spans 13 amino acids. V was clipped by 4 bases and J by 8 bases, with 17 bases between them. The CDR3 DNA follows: TGCAGTGCTATCACGGACCGTTTCTTCGGCTACACCTTC. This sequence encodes CSAITDRFFGYTF.

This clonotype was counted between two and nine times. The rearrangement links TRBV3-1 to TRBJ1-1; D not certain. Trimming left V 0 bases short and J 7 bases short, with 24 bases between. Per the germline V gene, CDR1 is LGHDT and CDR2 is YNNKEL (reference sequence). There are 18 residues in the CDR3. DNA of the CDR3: TGTGCCAGCAGCCAAGAGTCGAGCCGGGCACAGACCATTATTGAAGCTTTCTTT. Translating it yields CASSQESSRAQTIIEAFF. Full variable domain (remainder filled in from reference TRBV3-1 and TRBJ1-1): DTAVSQTPKYLVTQMGNDKSIKCEQNLGHDTMYWYKQDSKKFLKIMFSYNNKELIINETVPNRFSPKSPDKAHLNLHINSLELGDSAVYFCASSQESSRAQTIIEAFFGQGTRLTVV.

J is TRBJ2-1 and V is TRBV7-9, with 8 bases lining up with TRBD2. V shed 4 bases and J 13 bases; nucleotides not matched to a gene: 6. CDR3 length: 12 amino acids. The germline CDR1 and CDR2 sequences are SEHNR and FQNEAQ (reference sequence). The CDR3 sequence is CASSSPTSDQFF. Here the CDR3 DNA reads TGTGCCAGCAGCTCACCGACTAGCGATCAGTTCTTC.

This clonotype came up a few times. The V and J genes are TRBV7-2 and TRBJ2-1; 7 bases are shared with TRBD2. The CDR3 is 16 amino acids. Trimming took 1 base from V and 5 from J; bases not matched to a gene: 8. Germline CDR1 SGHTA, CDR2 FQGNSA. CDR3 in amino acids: CASSLVSLAVNNEQFF. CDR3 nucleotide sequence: TGTGCCAGCAGCTTAGTTAGCCTAGCGGTCAACAATGAGCAGTTCTTC.

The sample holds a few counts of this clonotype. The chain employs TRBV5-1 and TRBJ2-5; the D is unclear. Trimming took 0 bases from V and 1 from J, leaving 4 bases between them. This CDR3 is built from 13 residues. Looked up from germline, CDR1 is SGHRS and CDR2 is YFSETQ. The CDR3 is CASSLAPQETQYF. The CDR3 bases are TGCGCCAGCAGCTTGGCCCCCCAAGAGACCCAGTACTTC.

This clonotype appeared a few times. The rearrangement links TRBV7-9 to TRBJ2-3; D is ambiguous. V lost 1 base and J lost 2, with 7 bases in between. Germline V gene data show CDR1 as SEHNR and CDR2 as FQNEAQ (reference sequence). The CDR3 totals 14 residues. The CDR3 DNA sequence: TGTGCCAGCAGCTTAGTAGGCTTCACAGATACGCAGTATTTT. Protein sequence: CASSLVGFTDTQYF.

Here the CDR3 reads CASSPTRDRGNQPQHF. CDR3 sequence (DNA): TGTGCCAGCAGTCCGACCCGGGACAGGGGCAATCAGCCCCAGCATTTT. The gene calls are TRBV12-3 or TRBV12-4 and TRBJ1-5; 9 positions match TRBD1. The V and J ends lost 5 bases and 2 bases, in that order; junction bases with no gene match: 7. The CDR3 extends over 16 amino acids.

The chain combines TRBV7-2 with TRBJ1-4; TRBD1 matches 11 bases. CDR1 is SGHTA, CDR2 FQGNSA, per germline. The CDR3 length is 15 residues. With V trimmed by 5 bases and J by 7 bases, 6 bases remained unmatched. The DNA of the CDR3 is TGTGCCAGCAGCCACCTGGACAGGGGGCGTGAAAAACTGTTTTTT. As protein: CASSHLDRGREKLFF.

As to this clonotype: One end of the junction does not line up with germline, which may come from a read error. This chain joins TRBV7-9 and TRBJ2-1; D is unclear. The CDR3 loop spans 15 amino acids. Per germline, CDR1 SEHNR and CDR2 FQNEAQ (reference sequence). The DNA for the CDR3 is TGTGCCAGCAGCTTAGCGCAGGCAAAACCTTTGGAGCAGTGCTTC. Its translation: CASSLAQAKPLEQCF.

CDR3 coding DNA: TGTGCCAGCAGTTCTACCGCCAGGGGATTCAATGAAAAACTGTTTTTT. It translates to CASSSTARGFNEKLFF. J is TRBJ1-4 and V is TRBV28, with a tentative D call TRBD1 (6 bases). Trimming stripped 4 bases from V and 5 bases from J, with 17 bases between. The CDR3 is made up of 16 amino acids. Germline lookup yields CDR1 MDHEN and CDR2 SYDVKM.

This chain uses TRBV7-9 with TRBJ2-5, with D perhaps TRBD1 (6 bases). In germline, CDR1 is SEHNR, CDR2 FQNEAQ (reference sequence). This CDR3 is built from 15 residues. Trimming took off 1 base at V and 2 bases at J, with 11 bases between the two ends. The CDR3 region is CASSLGGQHQETQYF. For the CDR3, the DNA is TGTGCCAGCAGCTTAGGCGGACAGCATCAAGAGACCCAGTACTTC.

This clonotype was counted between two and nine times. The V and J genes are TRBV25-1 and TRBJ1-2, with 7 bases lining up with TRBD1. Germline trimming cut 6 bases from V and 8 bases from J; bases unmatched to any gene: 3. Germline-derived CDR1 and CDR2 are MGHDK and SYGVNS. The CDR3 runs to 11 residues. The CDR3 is CASSTGAGYTF. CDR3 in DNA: TGTGCCAGCAGCACAGGGGCCGGCTACACCTTC.

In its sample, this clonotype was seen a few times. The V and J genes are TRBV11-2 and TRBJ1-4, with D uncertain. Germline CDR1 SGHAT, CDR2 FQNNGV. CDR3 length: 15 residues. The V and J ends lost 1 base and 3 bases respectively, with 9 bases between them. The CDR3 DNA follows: TGTGCCAGCAGCTTAGTGCGCGGACCTAATGAAAAACTGTTTTTT. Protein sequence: CASSLVRGPNEKLFF.

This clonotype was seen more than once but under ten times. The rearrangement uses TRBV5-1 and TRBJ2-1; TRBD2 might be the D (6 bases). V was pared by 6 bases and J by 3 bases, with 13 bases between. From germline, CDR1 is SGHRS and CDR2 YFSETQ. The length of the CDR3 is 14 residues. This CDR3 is CASTLGGSYNEQFF. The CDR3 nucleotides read TGCGCCAGCACCCTGGGGGGAAGCTACAATGAGCAGTTCTTC.

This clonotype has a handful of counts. CDR3 coding DNA: TGTGCCAGCAACCCGGACAGACTCGGCTCTAAAGGCTACACCTTC. Its protein product is CASNPDRLGSKGYTF. The J gene is TRBJ1-2, the V gene TRBV28, with D possibly TRBD1 on 6 matching bases. The V and J ends lost 7 bases and 8 bases respectively, with 23 bases between them. CDR1 and CDR2 from the germline V gene are MDHEN and SYDVKM. The CDR3 loop spans 15 amino acids.

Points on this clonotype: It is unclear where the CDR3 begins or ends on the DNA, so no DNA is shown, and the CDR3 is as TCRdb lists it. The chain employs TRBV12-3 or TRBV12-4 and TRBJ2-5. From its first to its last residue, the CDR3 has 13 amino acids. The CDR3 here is CASSLYFGETQYF.

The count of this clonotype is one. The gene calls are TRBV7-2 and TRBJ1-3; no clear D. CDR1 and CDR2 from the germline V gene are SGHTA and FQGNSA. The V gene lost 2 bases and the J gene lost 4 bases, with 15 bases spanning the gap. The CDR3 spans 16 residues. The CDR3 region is CASSLRVARQGNTIYF. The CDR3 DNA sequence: TGTGCCAGCAGCTTACGGGTCGCCCGGCAAGGAAACACCATATATTTT.

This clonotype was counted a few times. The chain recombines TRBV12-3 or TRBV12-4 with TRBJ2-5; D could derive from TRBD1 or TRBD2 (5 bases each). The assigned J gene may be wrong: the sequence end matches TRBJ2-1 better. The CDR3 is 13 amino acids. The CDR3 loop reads CASSLGARREQFF. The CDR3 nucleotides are TGTGCCAGCAGCCTCGGGGCCCGACGGGAGCAGTTCTTC.

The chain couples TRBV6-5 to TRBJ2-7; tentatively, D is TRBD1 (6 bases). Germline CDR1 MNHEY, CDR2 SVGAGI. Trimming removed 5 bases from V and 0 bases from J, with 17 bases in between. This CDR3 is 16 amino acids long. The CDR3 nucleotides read TGTGCCAGCAGTGCCGCAGGGGCAAGGAACTCCTACGAGCAGTACTTC. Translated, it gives CASSAAGARNSYEQYF.

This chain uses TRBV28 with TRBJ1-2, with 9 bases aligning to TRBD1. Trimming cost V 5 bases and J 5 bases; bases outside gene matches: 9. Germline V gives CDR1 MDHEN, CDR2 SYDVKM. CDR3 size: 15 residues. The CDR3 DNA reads TGTGCCAGCAGTCCCCGGGGACAGGGTTCATATGGCTACACCTTC. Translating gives CASSPRGQGSYGYTF.

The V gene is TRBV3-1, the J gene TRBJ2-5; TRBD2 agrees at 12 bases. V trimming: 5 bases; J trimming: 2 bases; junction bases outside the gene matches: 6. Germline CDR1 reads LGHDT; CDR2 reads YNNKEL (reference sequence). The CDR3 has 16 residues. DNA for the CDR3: TGTGCCAGCAGCTCCTGGACTAGCGGGATACAAGAGACCCAGTACTTC. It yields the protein CASSSWTSGIQETQYF.

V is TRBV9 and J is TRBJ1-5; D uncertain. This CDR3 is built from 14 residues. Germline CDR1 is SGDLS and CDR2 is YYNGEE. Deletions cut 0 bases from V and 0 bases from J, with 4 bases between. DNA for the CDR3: TGTGCCAGCAGCGTAGCGGGTAGCAATCAGCCCCAGCATTTT. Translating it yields CASSVAGSNQPQHF.

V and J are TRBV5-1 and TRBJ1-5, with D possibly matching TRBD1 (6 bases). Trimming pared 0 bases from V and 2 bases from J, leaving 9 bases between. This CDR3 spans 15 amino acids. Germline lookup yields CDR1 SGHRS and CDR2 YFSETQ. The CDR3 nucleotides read TGCGCCAGCAGCTTGGCCTCAGGGGGCAATCAGCCCCAGCATTTT. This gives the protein CASSLASGGNQPQHF.

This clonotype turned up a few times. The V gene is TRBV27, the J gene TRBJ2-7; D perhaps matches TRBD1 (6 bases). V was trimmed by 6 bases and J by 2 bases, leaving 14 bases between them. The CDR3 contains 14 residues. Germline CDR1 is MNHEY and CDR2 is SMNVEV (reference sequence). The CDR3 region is CASRYNRDTYEQYF. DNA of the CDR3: TGTGCCAGCAGATACAACAGGGACACCTACGAGCAGTACTTC.

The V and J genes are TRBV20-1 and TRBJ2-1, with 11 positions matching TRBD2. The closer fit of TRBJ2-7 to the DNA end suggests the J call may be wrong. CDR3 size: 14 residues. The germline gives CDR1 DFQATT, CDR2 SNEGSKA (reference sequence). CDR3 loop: CSAAGTSGSYEQYF. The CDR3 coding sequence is TGCAGTGCTGCCGGAACTAGCGGGAGTTACGAGCAGTACTTC.

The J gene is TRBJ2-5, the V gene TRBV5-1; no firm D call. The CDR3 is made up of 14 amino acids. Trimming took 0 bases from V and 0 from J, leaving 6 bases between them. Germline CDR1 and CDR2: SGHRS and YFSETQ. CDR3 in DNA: TGCGCCAGCAGCTTGGTGCCAGACCAAGAGACCCAGTACTTC. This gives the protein CASSLVPDQETQYF.

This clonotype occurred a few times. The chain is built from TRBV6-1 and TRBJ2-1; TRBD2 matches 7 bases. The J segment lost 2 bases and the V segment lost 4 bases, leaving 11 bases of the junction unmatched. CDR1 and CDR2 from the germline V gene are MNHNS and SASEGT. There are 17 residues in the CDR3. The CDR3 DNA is TGTGCCAGCAGTGTCTGGGGGGGTGAGAGCCCCTACAATGAGCAGTTCTTC. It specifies CASSVWGGESPYNEQFF.

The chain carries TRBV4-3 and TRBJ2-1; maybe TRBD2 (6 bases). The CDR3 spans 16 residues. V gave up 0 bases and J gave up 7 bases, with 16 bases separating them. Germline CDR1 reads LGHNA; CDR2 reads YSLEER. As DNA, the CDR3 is TGCGCCAGCAGCCAAGATTACCGGGAGTTAGGGAATGAGCAGTTCTTC. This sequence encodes CASSQDYRELGNEQFF.

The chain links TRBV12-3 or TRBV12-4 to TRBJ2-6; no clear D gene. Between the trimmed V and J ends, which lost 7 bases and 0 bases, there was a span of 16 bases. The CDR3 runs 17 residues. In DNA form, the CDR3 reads TGTGCCAGCATCCCTGGATCCCCCTTCTCTGGGGCCAACGTCCTGACTTTC. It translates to CASIPGSPFSGANVLTF.